This entry concerns a single T cell receptor beta chain. What it recognizes is unknown. Cryopreserved PBMC, at roughly 0.85-11 million per sample, were present before DNA extraction. The data were obtained in a study of long-term antiretroviral therapy in people with HIV. Overall study findings and caveats: Older ART regimens may have been in use when blood was drawn between about 2004 and 2017.

With survey level as its setting, the immunoSEQ assay was v3.0. TCRdb's table, derived via immunoSEQ multiplex PCR, lists solely in-frame clones and lacks some. The sample includes roughly 50,000 clones, about 86% of them seen just once. This sample comprised unsorted PBMCs, obtained 0.8 years after starting antiretroviral therapy. This clonotype was sampled from a woman under 30 with HIV.

The CDR3 bases are TGTGCCAGCAGAGATAGCGGGAGAGTTCAAGAGACCCAGTACTTC. Amino acid sequence: CASRDSGRVQETQYF. The V call is TRBV5-6, the J call TRBJ2-5; 9 bases align to TRBD2. Trimming removed 5 bases from V and 2 bases from J; junction bases left unmatched: 7. This CDR3 is 15 amino acids long. Germline V gene data show CDR1 as SGHDT and CDR2 as YYEEEE.